This T cell receptor (beta chain) was sequenced for a study of control samples from healthy donors and cancer patients. Only a few counts were recorded for this clone. The repertoire was sequenced with immunoSEQ multiplex PCR; TCRdb's copy has only in-frame clones and lacks some. The repertoire holds some 71,000 clones, with approximately 90% as singletons. The receptor was derived from a woman in her forties or fifties with colorectal cancer. Material: PBMCs.

In DNA, the CDR3 is TGTGCCAGCGCTCCCCCGAATACCCGGGAGACCCAGTACTTC. Residues: CASAPPNTRETQYF. The chain uses TRBV5-5 and TRBJ2-5, with unresolved D. The CDR3 consists of 14 residues. The V end was cut by 7 bases, the J end by 5 bases, with 18 bases between. Per the germline V gene, CDR1 is SGHKS and CDR2 is YYEKEE (reference sequence).